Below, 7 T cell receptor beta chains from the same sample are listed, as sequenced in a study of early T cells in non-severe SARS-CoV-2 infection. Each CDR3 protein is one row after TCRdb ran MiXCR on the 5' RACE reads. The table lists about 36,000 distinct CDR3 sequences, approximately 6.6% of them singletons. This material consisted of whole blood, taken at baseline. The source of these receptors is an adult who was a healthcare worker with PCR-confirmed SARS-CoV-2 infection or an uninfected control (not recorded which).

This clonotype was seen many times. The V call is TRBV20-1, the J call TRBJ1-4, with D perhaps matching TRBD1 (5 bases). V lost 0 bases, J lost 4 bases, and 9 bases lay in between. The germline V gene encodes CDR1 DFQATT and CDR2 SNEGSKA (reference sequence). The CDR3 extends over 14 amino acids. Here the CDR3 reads CSARDKQDNEKLFF. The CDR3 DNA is TGCAGTGCTAGAGATAAACAGGATAATGAAAAACTGTTTTTT.

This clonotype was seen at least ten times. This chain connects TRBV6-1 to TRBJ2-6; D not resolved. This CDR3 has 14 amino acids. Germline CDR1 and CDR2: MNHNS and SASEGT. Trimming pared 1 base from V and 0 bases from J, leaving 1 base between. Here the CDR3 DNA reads TGTGCCAGCAGTGAAGGCTCTGGGGCCAACGTCCTGACTTTC. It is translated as CASSEGSGANVLTF.

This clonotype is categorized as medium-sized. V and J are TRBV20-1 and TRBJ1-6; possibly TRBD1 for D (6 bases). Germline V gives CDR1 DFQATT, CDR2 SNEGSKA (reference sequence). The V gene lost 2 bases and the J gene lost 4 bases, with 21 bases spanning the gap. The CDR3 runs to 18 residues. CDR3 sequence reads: CSARIVSGARMYNSPLHF. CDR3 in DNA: TGCAGTGCTAGAATAGTCTCAGGGGCAAGGATGTATAATTCACCCCTCCACTTT.

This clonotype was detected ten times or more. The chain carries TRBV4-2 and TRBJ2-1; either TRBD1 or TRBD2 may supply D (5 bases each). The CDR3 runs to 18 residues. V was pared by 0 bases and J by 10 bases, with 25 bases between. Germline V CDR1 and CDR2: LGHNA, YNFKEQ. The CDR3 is CASSQDYGSGGLLGEQFF. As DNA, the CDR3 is TGTGCCAGCAGCCAAGATTACGGTTCTGGGGGATTGTTAGGAGAGCAGTTCTTC.

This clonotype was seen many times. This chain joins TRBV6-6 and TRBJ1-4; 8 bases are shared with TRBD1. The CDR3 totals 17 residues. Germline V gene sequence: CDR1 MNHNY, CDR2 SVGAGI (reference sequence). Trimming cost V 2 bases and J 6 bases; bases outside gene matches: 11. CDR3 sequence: CASSYGGTGGWDEKLFF. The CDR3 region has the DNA TGTGCCAGCAGTTACGGAGGGACAGGAGGATGGGATGAAAAACTGTTTTTT.

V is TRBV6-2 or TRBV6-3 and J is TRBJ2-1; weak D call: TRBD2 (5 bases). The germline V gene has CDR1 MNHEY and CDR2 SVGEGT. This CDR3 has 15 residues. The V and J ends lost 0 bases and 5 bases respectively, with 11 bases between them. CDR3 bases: TGTGCCAGCAGTTACTCTTCCCAGCGGCACAATGAGCAGTTCTTC. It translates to CASSYSSQRHNEQFF.

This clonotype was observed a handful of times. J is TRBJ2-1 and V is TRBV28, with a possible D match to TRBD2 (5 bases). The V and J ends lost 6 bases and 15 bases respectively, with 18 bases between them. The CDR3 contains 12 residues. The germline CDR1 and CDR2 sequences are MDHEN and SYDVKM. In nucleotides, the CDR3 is TGTGCCAGCAGGTTCGGGAACCCACATCGGTTCTTC. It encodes CASRFGNPHRFF.